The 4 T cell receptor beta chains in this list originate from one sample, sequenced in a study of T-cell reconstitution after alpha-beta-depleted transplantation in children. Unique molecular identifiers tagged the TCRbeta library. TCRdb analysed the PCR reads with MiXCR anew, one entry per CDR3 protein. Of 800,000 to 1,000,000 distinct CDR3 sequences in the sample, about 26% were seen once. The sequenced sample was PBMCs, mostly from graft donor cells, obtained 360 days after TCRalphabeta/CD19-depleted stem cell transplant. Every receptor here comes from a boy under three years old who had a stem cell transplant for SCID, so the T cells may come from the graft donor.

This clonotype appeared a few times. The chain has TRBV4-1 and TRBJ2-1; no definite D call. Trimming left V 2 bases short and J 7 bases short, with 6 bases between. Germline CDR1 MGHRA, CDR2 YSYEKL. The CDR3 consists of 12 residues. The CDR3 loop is CASSQKVNEQFF. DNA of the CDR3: TGCGCCAGCAGCCAAAAAGTAAATGAGCAGTTCTTC.

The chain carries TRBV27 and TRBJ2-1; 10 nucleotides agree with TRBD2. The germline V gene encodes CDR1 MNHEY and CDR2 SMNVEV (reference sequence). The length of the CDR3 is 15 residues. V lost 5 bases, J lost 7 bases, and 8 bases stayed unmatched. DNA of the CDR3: TGTGCCAGCAGTAGACTAGCGGGCCTCTCTAATGAGCAGTTCTTC. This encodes CASSRLAGLSNEQFF.

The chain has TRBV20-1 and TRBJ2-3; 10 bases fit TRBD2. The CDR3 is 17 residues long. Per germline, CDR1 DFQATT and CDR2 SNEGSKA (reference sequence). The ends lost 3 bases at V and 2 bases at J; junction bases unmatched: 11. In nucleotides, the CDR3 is TGCAGTGCTAGTAGTCCTAGCGGGGGAGTAACCACAGATACGCAGTATTTT. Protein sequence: CSASSPSGGVTTDTQYF.

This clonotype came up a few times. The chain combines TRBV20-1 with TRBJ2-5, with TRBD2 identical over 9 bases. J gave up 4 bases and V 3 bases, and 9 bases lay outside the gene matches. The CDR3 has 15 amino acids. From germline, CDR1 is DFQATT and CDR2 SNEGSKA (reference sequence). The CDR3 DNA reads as TGCAGTGCTAGTTGGCGGGGGGGCCGTGGAGAGACCCAGTACTTC. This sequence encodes CSASWRGGRGETQYF.